The rows below give T cell receptor beta chains drawn from one sample of a study of shared clonotypes between healthy human individuals. TCRdb's copy holds only in-frame clones and misses some; the assay was immunoSEQ multiplex PCR. Of roughly 570,000 clones in the sample, 98% were seen once. Source material: naive CD8+ T cells sorted from blood. Source of these receptors: a man in his thirties or forties in good health. Each CDR3 is given with its conserved first and last residue. The D gene is left open where the match is weak. The size entry is marked missing in some rows and otherwise reads once, few, many or a size class.

TRBV5-1	-	TRBJ2-3	-	CASSLEGGDTQYF	TGCGCCAGCAGTTTGGAAGGAGGGGATACGCAGTATTTT
TRBV7-9	-	TRBJ2-7	TRBD1	CASSSPTGGLDEQYF	TGTGCCAGCAGCTCTCCTACAGGGGGCTTAGACGAGCAGTACTTC
TRBV5-6	-	TRBJ2-1	-	CASSPDGDNEQFF	TGTGCCAGCAGCCCAGACGGAGACAATGAGCAGTTCTTC
TRBV7-2	-	TRBJ2-2	TRBD1	CASSLGPDRGYTGELFF	TGTGCCAGCAGCCTTGGCCCGGACAGGGGATATACCGGGGAGCTGTTTTTT
TRBV13	-	TRBJ2-7	TRBD2	CASSGRGSGPIDEQYF	TGTGCCAGCAGCGGTCGGGGTAGCGGGCCCATCGACGAGCAGTACTTC
TRBV11-3	-	TRBJ2-2	TRBD1	CASSSRGELGQPNTGELFF	TGTGCCAGCAGCTCTAGAGGGGAATTGGGACAGCCGAACACCGGGGAGCTGTTTTTT
TRBV18	-	TRBJ2-7	-	CASSIFGSYEQYF	TGTGCCAGCTCTATATTTGGCTCCTACGAGCAGTACTTC
TRBV6-1	-	TRBJ1-1	-	CASSDITEAFF	TGTGCCAGCAGTGATATCACTGAAGCTTTCTTT
TRBV7-9	-	TRBJ2-7	-	CASSPGHYEQYF	TGTGCCAGCAGCCCCGGTCACTACGAGCAGTACTTC
TRBV11-2	-	TRBJ2-7	TRBD2	CASSLGGSGLVFEQYF	TGTGCCAGCAGCTTAGGGGGGTCGGGACTAGTATTCGAGCAGTACTTC
TRBV11-3	-	TRBJ2-6	-	CASSLTADIFSSGANVLTF	TGTGCCAGCAGCTTAACCGCGGACATTTTTAGCTCTGGGGCCAACGTCCTGACTTTC
TRBV7-6	-	TRBJ2-3	-	CASSYNQRDTQYF	TGTGCCAGCAGCTATAACCAGCGAGATACGCAGTATTTT
TRBV27	-	TRBJ2-1	-	CASSLGSGAYNEQFF	TGTGCCAGCAGTTTAGGTTCGGGAGCCTACAATGAGCAGTTCTTC
TRBV4-3	-	TRBJ2-1	TRBD2	CASSQSHLAGRNEQFF	TGCGCCAGCAGCCAGAGTCACCTAGCGGGCCGCAATGAGCAGTTCTTC
TRBV11-2	-	TRBJ2-3	-	CASREKRLGSTDTQYF	TGTGCCAGCAGGGAAAAGAGGTTGGGGAGCACAGATACGCAGTATTTT
TRBV11-2	-	TRBJ2-1	TRBD1	CASSLTGDEQFF	TGTGCCAGCAGCTTAACAGGGGATGAGCAGTTCTTC
TRBV5-1	few	TRBJ2-3	TRBD1	CASSSGQGTDTQYF	TGCGCCAGCAGCTCCGGACAGGGCACAGATACGCAGTATTTT
TRBV6-5	once	TRBJ2-7	-	CASSVAGRGPGEQYF	TGTGCCAGCAGTGTCGCGGGAAGGGGACCAGGCGAGCAGTACTTC
TRBV4-3	-	TRBJ1-4	-	CASSQGVTNEKLFF	TGCGCCAGCAGCCAAGGGGTAACTAATGAAAAACTGTTTTTT
TRBV6-1	-	TRBJ2-2	TRBD1	CASPGQGGTGELFF	TGTGCCAGCCCAGGACAGGGTGGCACCGGGGAGCTGTTTTTT
TRBV7-8	once	TRBJ2-3	TRBD2	CASSQSAGVVDTQYF	TGTGCCAGCAGCCAATCAGCGGGAGTTGTAGATACGCAGTATTTT
TRBV4-1	once	TRBJ2-7	-	CASSQASDGYEQYF	TGCGCCAGCAGCCAAGCCTCGGACGGGTACGAGCAGTACTTC
TRBV7-9	once	TRBJ1-1	TRBD1	CASSKRQGTNTEAFF	TGTGCCAGCAGCAAAAGACAGGGTACGAACACTGAAGCTTTCTTT